These 27 T cell receptor beta chains were all obtained from the same sample, sequenced in a study of shared clonotypes between healthy human individuals. Here immunoSEQ multiplex PCR was the method, and the copy in TCRdb shows in-frame clones only, minus some. The table lists over 1.5 million clones, roughly 98% of them singletons. The sequencing sample was made of naive CD4+ T cells sorted from blood. Subset described: CD45RA+ positively selected. The receptors come from a man aged 25 to 40 in good health.

This clone occurred once. The genes are TRBV5-6 and TRBJ2-3, with TRBD2 identical over 10 bases. Germline-derived CDR1 and CDR2 are SGHDT and YYEEEE. CDR3 length: 16 residues. V shed 1 base and J 7 bases; nucleotides not matched to a gene: 9. The CDR3: CASSLIASGSVNTQYF. The CDR3 nucleotides read TGTGCCAGCAGCTTGATCGCTAGCGGGAGTGTAAATACGCAGTATTTT. Combining the CDR3 with reference TRBV5-6 and TRBJ2-3 gives the whole variable domain DAGVTQSPTHLIKTRGQQVTLRCSPKSGHDTVSWYQQALGQGPQFIFQYYEEEERQRGNFPDRFSGHQFPNYSSELNVNALLLGDSALYLCASSLIASGSVNTQYFGPGTRLTVL.

This chain connects TRBV28 to TRBJ1-1, with D perhaps TRBD1 (6 bases). Germline V gene sequence: CDR1 MDHEN, CDR2 SYDVKM. The CDR3 totals 16 residues. Trimming took off 5 bases at V and 9 bases at J, with 25 bases between the two ends. The CDR3 loop is CASSTQATGRGGKAFF. CDR3 nucleotides: TGTGCCAGCAGTACCCAAGCGACAGGCCGCGGGGGAAAAGCTTTCTTT.

The V gene is TRBV6-5, the J gene TRBJ2-1; 9 nucleotides align to TRBD2. Trimming at V came to 5 bases and at J to 9 bases, leaving 5 bases not matched to a gene. This CDR3 has 13 residues. The V gene's germline CDR1 is MNHEY and CDR2 SVGAGI. The CDR3 loop reads CASSGLARGEQFF. The CDR3 DNA is TGTGCCAGCAGTGGACTAGCGAGGGGTGAGCAGTTCTTC.

This clone was found once. V and J are TRBV18 and TRBJ2-1, with 9 bases lining up with TRBD1. The junction had 7 bases not matched to a gene; V was cut back by 3 bases and J by 4 bases. This CDR3 region has 16 residues. The germline V gene encodes CDR1 KGHSH and CDR2 LQKENI. Written as DNA, the CDR3 is TGTGCCAGCTCACCTTTTGCGGGACAGGGTTACAATGAGCAGTTCTTC. Amino acid sequence: CASSPFAGQGYNEQFF.

V is TRBV6-6 and J is TRBJ1-4; a weak D match, TRBD1 (6 bases). Deletions cut 4 bases from V and 4 bases from J, with 16 bases between. This CDR3 spans 16 amino acids. Germline-derived CDR1 and CDR2 are MNHNY and SVGAGI (reference sequence). The CDR3 loop is CASSSPDGTSNEKLFF. In nucleotides, the CDR3 is TGTGCCAGCAGTTCGCCTGATGGGACAAGTAATGAAAAACTGTTTTTT.

The chain recombines TRBV5-6 with TRBJ2-7; perhaps TRBD1 as D (6 bases). Trimming cost V 2 bases and J 2 bases, with 8 bases left between them. CDR1 is SGHDT and CDR2 is YYEEEE in the germline V gene. The length of the CDR3 is 13 residues. The CDR3 sequence: CASSFTGPYEQYF. CDR3 DNA: TGTGCCAGCAGCTTTACAGGGCCCTACGAGCAGTACTTC.

About this clone: The identical CDR3 is also encoded by other nucleotide sequences in the sample. This sequence joins TRBV28 and TRBJ2-3; D remains unclear. V gave up 6 bases and J gave up 5 bases, with 6 bases separating them. The germline V gene encodes CDR1 MDHEN and CDR2 SYDVKM. The length of the CDR3 is 11 residues. The CDR3 is CASSPRDTQYF. CDR3 in DNA: TGTGCCAGCAGCCCACGAGATACGCAGTATTTT.

The CDR3 reads CASSFPEWREGTDTQYF. Written as DNA, the CDR3 is TGTGCCAGCAGCTTTCCGGAATGGCGGGAGGGCACAGATACGCAGTATTTT. The chain couples TRBV7-9 to TRBJ2-3; TRBD2 agrees at 8 bases. This CDR3 comprises 17 residues. V was pared by 3 bases and J by 1 base, with 9 bases of the junction left unmatched. Per germline, CDR1 SEHNR and CDR2 FQNEAQ (reference sequence).

The rearrangement joins TRBV30 to TRBJ1-5, with TRBD1 identical over 7 bases. With 3 bases clipped from V and 3 bases from J, the junction kept 5 bases outside the gene matches. This CDR3 contains 14 residues. Germline values: CDR1 GTSNPN, CDR2 SVGIG (reference sequence). DNA of the CDR3: TGTGCCTGGAGCCAGGGGGTCTTCAATCAGCCCCAGCATTTT. It encodes CAWSQGVFNQPQHF.

The chain recombines TRBV7-9 with TRBJ2-3, with D perhaps TRBD2 (5 bases). Germline CDR1 SEHNR, CDR2 FQNEAQ (reference sequence). V dropped 5 bases and J dropped 4 bases, with 19 bases sitting between them. CDR3 size: 16 residues. This CDR3 reads CASSTAALGRADTQYF. CDR3 DNA: TGTGCCAGCAGCACAGCGGCCCTGGGCCGCGCAGATACGCAGTATTTT.

This chain joins TRBV5-8 and TRBJ1-1; 10 bases fit TRBD1. Germline lookup yields CDR1 SGHTS and CDR2 YDEGEE. The V segment lost 2 bases and the J segment 4 bases; nucleotides outside the gene matches: 2. The CDR3 sequence is 14 residues long. In nucleotides, the CDR3 is TGTGCCAGCAGCTTAGACAGGGGGCTCACTGAAGCTTTCTTT. It is translated as CASSLDRGLTEAFF.

CDR3 in amino acids: CSASEQYEQYF. As DNA, the CDR3 is TGCAGTGCTAGTGAACAGTACGAGCAGTACTTC. The V gene is TRBV20-1, the J gene TRBJ2-7; D ambiguous. There are 11 residues in the CDR3. V was clipped by 3 bases and J by 4 bases, with 7 bases between them. The germline gives CDR1 DFQATT, CDR2 SNEGSKA (reference sequence).

Comments on this clone: Other DNA sequences in this specimen translate into the identical CDR3. This chain links TRBV5-6 with TRBJ1-2; D remains ambiguous. This CDR3 has 11 amino acids. Trimming stripped 0 bases from V and 7 bases from J, with 4 bases between. Germline CDR1 reads SGHDT; CDR2 reads YYEEEE. CDR3 nucleotides: TGTGCCAGCAGCTTGGGGCCTGGCTACACCTTC. It is translated as CASSLGPGYTF.

In DNA form, the CDR3 reads TGTGCCAGCAGCTTAGCGGGAGCCTTCTACAATGAGCAGTTCTTC. Translation: CASSLAGAFYNEQFF. This chain links TRBV14 with TRBJ2-1; 9 bases match TRBD2. Per the germline V gene, CDR1 is SGHDN and CDR2 is FVKESK. The CDR3 runs 15 residues. The V segment lost 5 bases and the J segment 3 bases; nucleotides outside the gene matches: 5.

In regard to this clone: Other DNA sequences in this sample translate to the same CDR3. This sequence joins TRBV5-1 and TRBJ2-1, with D unclear. V was pared by 0 bases and J by 2 bases, with 12 bases between. The CDR3 is 16 amino acids. Germline CDR1 is SGHRS and CDR2 is YFSETQ. The CDR3 bases are TGCGCCAGCAGCTTGGCCGTTGGGGTCACCTACAATGAGCAGTTCTTC. Translated, it gives CASSLAVGVTYNEQFF.

The chain carries TRBV27 and TRBJ2-1; TRBD2 matches 14 bases. Trimming cost V 5 bases and J 5 bases; bases outside gene matches: 8. Germline lookup yields CDR1 MNHEY and CDR2 SMNVEV (reference sequence). CDR3 length: 17 amino acids. The CDR3 bases are TGTGCCAGCAGTGTGAGACTAGCGGGAGGGGCCAACAATGAGCAGTTCTTC. Protein: CASSVRLAGGANNEQFF.

V is TRBV5-5 and J is TRBJ2-5; TRBD2 matches at 9 bases. This CDR3 spans 17 amino acids. The germline V gene has CDR1 SGHKS and CDR2 YYEKEE (reference sequence). J gave up 7 bases and V 1 base, and 14 bases lay outside the gene matches. The CDR3 nucleotides are TGTGCCAGCAGCTTGCTGGGGCGGGAGGGCCTTCATGGGACCCAGTACTTC. Its translation is CASSLLGREGLHGTQYF.

This chain joins TRBV4-3 and TRBJ2-7, with TRBD2 identical over 7 bases. The CDR3 covers 19 residues. V lost 0 bases and J lost 2; bases outside the gene matches: 16. The V gene's germline CDR1 is LGHNA and CDR2 YSLEER. CDR3 DNA: TGCGCCAGCAGCCAAGATCTCGGATCGGCTAGCGGACAACCCTACGAGCAGTACTTC. Translated, it gives CASSQDLGSASGQPYEQYF.

V gene TRBV6-5 combines with J gene TRBJ1-1; 10 bases agree with TRBD1. The CDR3 covers 15 residues. The V gene's germline CDR1 is MNHEY and CDR2 SVGAGI. V was pared by 1 base and J by 4 bases, with 3 bases of the junction left unmatched. The CDR3 region has the DNA TGTGCCAGCAGTTACTGGGGACAGGGGAGCACTGAAGCTTTCTTT. It yields the protein CASSYWGQGSTEAFF.

The chain couples TRBV2 to TRBJ2-7; D is undetermined. Trimming left V 7 bases short and J 2 bases short, with 12 bases between. Germline values: CDR1 SNHLY, CDR2 FYNNEI. The CDR3 length is 13 residues. The chain's CDR3 is CASNAAFTYEQYF. In nucleotides, the CDR3 is TGTGCCAGCAACGCAGCCTTCACCTACGAGCAGTACTTC.

This rearrangement joins TRBV2 to TRBJ1-5; D gene uncertain. V was clipped by 6 bases and J by 2 bases, with 8 bases between them. The germline V gene encodes CDR1 SNHLY and CDR2 FYNNEI. The CDR3 has 13 amino acids. CDR3 region: CASRKEGNQPQHF. The CDR3 nucleotides read TGTGCCAGCAGGAAAGAGGGCAATCAGCCCCAGCATTTT.

This chain links TRBV28 with TRBJ1-5; a possible D gene is TRBD1 (6 bases). This CDR3 is built from 16 residues. Per germline, CDR1 MDHEN and CDR2 SYDVKM. Deletions cut 3 bases from V and 7 bases from J, with 19 bases between. This CDR3 reads CASSLAARGRWQPQHF. The DNA for the CDR3 is TGTGCCAGCAGTTTGGCCGCCAGGGGCAGGTGGCAGCCCCAGCATTTT.

V usage is TRBV4-1 and J usage is TRBJ1-2; TRBD1 is a possible D gene (5 bases). Trimming cost V 0 bases and J 2 bases, with 10 bases left between them. The CDR3 loop spans 15 amino acids. Germline V gives CDR1 MGHRA, CDR2 YSYEKL. CDR3 DNA sequence: TGCGCCAGCAGCCAAGATGACAGATTCAACTATGGCTACACCTTC. Encoded protein: CASSQDDRFNYGYTF.

This clone showed up just once. This chain joins TRBV11-3 and TRBJ2-5; 8 bases map to TRBD1. The trim removed 4 bases at V and 4 bases at J, leaving 8 bases unmatched. The CDR3 has 15 amino acids. Germline V CDR1 and CDR2: SGHNT, YENEEA. The CDR3 DNA sequence: TGTGCCAGCAGCTCCCAAGCAGGGGGCTCAGAGACCCAGTACTTC. Translated: CASSSQAGGSETQYF.

This chain links TRBV19 with TRBJ2-2, with 7 bases lining up with TRBD2. Looked up from germline, CDR1 is LNHDA and CDR2 is SQIVND (reference sequence). There are 15 residues in the CDR3. The V gene end was trimmed by 3 bases and the J gene end by 6 bases; junction bases not matched to a gene: 7. Here the CDR3 reads CASSILPAGAGELFF. The CDR3 DNA sequence: TGTGCCAGTAGTATTCTCCCCGCGGGGGCCGGGGAGCTGTTTTTT.

V gene TRBV7-9 combines with J gene TRBJ1-3; TRBD1 matches at 9 bases. This CDR3 comprises 17 residues. Germline V gene lookup returns CDR1 SEHNR and CDR2 FQNEAQ (reference sequence). The V segment lost 6 bases and the J segment 4 bases; nucleotides outside the gene matches: 13. CDR3 nucleotide sequence: TGTGCCAGCAGTCGTACGACCGGGACAGGGACAGGAAACACCATATATTTT. Protein sequence: CASSRTTGTGTGNTIYF. Filled out from reference TRBV7-9 and TRBJ1-3, the complete variable domain reads DTGVSQNPRHKITKRGQNVTFRCDPISEHNRLYWYRQTLGQGPEFLTYFQNEAQLEKSRLLSDRFSAERPKGSFSTLEIQRTEQGDSAMYLCASSRTTGTGTGNTIYFGEGSWLTVV.

This clone appeared once. The CDR3 coding sequence is TGTGCCAGCAGCTTACAAAAGGGGGACAGGGCCACCTACAATGAGCAGTTCTTC. This gives the protein CASSLQKGDRATYNEQFF. The rearrangement joins TRBV11-2 to TRBJ2-1; TRBD1 matches 9 bases. The CDR3 contains 18 residues. Germline assignment: CDR1 SGHAT and CDR2 FQNNGV. Trimming removed 2 bases from V and 2 bases from J; junction bases left unmatched: 10.